This T cell receptor (beta chain) is from a study of shared clonotypes between healthy human individuals. About the research overall: Researchers assigned three CD4 naive, three CD4 memory, two CD8 naive and one CD8 memory plate to each donor. Regarding the study as a whole: It was the non-shared clonotypes that had lower generation probabilities than clonotypes shared by all four donors. Blood alone was sampled, and tissue repertoires likely differ.

The assay was run at deep level. Generated by immunoSEQ multiplex PCR, the TCRdb table keeps only in-frame clones and is missing some. The repertoire holds millions of clones, with roughly 91% as singletons. CD8 cells regarded as naive lacked CD45RO, were positively chosen for CCR7, and omitted terminally differentiated effector memory CD45RA+ cells. The CDR3 totals 17 residues. The germline V gene encodes CDR1 SGHVS and CDR2 FNYEAQ. Trimming took 4 bases from V and 2 from J; bases not matched to a gene: 9. A word on this clone: The antigen remains undetermined.

The clonotype comes from a man younger than 30 in good health. Some clones in this sample may be carry-over from other donors' samples. V and J are TRBV7-6 and TRBJ1-3, with TRBD1 matching over 9 bases. The sample was naive CD8+ T cells from PBMCs. In DNA form, the CDR3 reads TGTGCCAGCAGCTCAGGGGAAAGGACAGGGGCTGGAAACACCATATATTTT. It codes for CASSSGERTGAGNTIYF.